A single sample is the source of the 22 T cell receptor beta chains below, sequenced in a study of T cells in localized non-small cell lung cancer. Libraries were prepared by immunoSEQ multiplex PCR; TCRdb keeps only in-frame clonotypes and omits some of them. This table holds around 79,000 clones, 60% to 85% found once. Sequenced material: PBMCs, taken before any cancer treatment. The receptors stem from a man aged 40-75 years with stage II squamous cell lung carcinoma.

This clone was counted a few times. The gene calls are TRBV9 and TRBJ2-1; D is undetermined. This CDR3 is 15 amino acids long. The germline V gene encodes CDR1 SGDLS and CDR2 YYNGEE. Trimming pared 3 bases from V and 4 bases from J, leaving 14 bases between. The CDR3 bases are TGTGCCAGCAGCGCCCGCGGTAATGATTACAATGAGCAGTTCTTC. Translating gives CASSARGNDYNEQFF.

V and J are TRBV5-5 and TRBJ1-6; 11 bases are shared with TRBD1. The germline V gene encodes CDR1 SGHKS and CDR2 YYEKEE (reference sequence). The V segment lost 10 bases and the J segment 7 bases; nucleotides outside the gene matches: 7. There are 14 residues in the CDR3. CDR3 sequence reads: CAGSRDRGNSPLHF. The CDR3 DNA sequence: TGTGCCGGGTCCCGGGACAGGGGGAATTCACCCCTCCACTTT.

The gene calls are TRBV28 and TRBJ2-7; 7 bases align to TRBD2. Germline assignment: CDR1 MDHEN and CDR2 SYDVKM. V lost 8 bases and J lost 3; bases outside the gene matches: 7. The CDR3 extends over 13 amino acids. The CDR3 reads CASGRGSLYEQYF. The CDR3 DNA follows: TGTGCCAGCGGCCGCGGGAGTCTCTACGAGCAGTACTTC.

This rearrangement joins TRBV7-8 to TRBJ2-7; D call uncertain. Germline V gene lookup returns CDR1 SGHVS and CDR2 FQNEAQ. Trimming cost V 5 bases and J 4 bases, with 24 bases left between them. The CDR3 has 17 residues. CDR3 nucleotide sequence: TGTGCCAGCAGCCCACCGGCGCCTAGAATCGCGGATTACGAGCAGTACTTC. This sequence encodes CASSPPAPRIADYEQYF.

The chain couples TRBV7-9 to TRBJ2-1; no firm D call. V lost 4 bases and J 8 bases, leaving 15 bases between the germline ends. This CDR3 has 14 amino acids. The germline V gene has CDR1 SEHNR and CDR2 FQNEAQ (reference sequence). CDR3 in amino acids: CASSSRVLNHEQFF. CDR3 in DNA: TGTGCCAGCAGCTCCCGGGTCTTAAACCATGAGCAGTTCTTC.

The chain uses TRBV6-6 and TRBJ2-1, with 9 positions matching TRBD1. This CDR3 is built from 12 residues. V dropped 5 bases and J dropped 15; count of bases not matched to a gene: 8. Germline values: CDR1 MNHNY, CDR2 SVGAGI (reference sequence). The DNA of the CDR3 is TGTGCCAGCAGTAACGCCGGGACAGGGTCGTTCTTC. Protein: CASSNAGTGSFF.

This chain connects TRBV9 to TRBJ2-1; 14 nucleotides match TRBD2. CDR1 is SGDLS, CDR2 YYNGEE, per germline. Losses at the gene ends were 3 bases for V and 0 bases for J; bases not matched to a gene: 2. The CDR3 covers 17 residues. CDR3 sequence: CASSEGTSGSSYNEQFF. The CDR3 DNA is TGTGCCAGCAGCGAGGGGACTAGCGGGAGCTCCTACAATGAGCAGTTCTTC.

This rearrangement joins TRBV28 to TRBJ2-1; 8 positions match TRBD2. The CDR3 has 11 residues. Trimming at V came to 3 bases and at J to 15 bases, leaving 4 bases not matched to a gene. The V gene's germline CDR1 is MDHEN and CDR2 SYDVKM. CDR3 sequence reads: CASSLGGRPFF. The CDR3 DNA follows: TGTGCCAGCAGTTTGGGCGGGAGGCCGTTCTTC.

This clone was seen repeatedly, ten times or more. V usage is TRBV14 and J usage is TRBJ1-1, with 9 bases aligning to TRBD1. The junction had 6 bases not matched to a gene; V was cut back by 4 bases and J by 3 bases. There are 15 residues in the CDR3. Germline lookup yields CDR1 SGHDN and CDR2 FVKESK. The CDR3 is CASSPGTGWDTEAFF. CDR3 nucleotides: TGTGCCAGCAGCCCCGGGACAGGGTGGGACACTGAAGCTTTCTTT.

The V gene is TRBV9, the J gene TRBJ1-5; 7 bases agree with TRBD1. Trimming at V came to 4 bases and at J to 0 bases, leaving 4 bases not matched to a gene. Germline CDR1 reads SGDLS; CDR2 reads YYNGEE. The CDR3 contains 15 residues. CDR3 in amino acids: CASSLRQGSNQPQHF. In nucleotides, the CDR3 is TGTGCCAGCAGCCTCCGACAGGGTAGCAATCAGCCCCAGCATTTT.

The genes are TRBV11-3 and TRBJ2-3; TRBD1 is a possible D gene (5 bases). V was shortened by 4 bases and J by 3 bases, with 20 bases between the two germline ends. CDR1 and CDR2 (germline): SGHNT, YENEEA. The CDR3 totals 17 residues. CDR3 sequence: CASSSFPPGSDTDTQYF. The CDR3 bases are TGTGCCAGCAGCTCGTTTCCCCCAGGGTCTGATACAGATACGCAGTATTTT. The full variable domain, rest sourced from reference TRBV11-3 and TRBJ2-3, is EAGVVQSPRYKIIEKKQPVAFWCNPISGHNTLYWYLQNLGQGPELLIRYENEEAVDDSQLPKDRFSAERLKGVDSTLKIQPAELGDSAVYLCASSSFPPGSDTDTQYFGPGTRLTVL.

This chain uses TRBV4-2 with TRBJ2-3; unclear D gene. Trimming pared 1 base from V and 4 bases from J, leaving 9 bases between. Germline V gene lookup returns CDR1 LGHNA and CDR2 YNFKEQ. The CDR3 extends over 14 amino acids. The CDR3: CASSQAATADTQYF. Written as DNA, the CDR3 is TGTGCCAGCAGCCAAGCAGCGACGGCAGATACGCAGTATTTT.

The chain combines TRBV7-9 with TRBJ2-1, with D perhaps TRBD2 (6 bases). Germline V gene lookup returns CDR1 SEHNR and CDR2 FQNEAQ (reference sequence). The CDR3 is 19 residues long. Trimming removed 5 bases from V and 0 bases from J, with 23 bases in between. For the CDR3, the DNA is TGTGCCAGCAGCCCGAGTGGGTCTAGCGTGTCGGACTCCTACAATGAGCAGTTCTTC. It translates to CASSPSGSSVSDSYNEQFF.

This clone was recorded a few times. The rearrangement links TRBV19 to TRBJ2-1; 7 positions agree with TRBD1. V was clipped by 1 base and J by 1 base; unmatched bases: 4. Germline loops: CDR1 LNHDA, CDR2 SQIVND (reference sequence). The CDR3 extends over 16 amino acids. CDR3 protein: CASSIGAGGSYNEQFF. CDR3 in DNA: TGTGCCAGTAGTATAGGGGCAGGGGGTTCCTACAATGAGCAGTTCTTC.

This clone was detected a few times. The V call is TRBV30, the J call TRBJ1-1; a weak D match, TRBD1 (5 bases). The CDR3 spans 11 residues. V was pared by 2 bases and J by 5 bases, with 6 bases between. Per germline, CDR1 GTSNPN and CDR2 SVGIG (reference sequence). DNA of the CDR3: TGTGCCTGGAGTCAGGGAACTGAAGCTTTCTTT. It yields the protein CAWSQGTEAFF. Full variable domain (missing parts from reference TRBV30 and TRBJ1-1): SQTIHQWPATLVQPVGSPLSLECTVEGTSNPNLYWYRQAAGRGLQLLFYSVGIGQISSEVPQNLSASRPQDRQFILSSKKLLLSDSGFYLCAWSQGTEAFFGQGTRLTVV.

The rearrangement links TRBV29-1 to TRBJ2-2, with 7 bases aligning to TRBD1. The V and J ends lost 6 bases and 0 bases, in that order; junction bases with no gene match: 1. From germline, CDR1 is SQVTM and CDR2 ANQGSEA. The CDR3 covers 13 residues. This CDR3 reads CSVDRTNTGELFF. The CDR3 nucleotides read TGCAGCGTGGACAGGACGAACACCGGGGAGCTGTTTTTT.

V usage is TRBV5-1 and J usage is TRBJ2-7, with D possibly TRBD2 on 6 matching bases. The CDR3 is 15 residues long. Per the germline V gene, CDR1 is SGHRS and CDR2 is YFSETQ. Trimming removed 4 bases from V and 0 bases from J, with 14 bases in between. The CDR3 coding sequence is TGCGCCAGCAGCCGTCTCAGCGGGCCCTCCTACGAGCAGTACTTC. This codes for CASSRLSGPSYEQYF.

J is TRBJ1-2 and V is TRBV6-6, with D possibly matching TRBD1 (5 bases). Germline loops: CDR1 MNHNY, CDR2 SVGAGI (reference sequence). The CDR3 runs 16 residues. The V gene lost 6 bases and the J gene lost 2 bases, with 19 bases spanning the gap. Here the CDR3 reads CASSSPYPGGNYGYTF. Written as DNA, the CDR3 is TGTGCCAGCAGCTCTCCTTATCCGGGGGGGAACTATGGCTACACCTTC.

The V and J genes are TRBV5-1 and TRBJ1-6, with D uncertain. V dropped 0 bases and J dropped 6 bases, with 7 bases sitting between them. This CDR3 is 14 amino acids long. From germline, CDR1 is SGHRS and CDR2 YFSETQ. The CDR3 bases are TGCGCCAGCAGCTTGGATACAGCTAATTCACCCCTCCACTTT. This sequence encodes CASSLDTANSPLHF. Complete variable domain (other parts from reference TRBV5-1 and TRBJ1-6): KAGVTQTPRYLIKTRGQQVTLSCSPISGHRSVSWYQQTPGQGLQFLFEYFSETQRNKGNFPGRFSGRQFSNSRSEMNVSTLELGDSALYLCASSLDTANSPLHFGNGTRLTVT.

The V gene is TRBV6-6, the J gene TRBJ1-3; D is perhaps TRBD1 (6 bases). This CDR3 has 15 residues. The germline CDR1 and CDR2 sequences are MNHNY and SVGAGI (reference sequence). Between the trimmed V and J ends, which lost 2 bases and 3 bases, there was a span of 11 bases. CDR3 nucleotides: TGTGCCAGCAGTTACGAGGTACAGGGTGGAAACACCATATATTTT. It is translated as CASSYEVQGGNTIYF.

The CDR3 protein is CASRAGTESSYNSPLHF. CDR3 sequence (DNA): TGTGCCAGCAGAGCCGGGACAGAGAGCTCCTATAATTCACCCCTCCACTTT. The V call is TRBV2, the J call TRBJ1-6, with TRBD1 identical over 7 bases. CDR1 is SNHLY and CDR2 is FYNNEI in the germline V gene. This CDR3 contains 17 residues. V was pared by 6 bases and J by 0 bases, with 8 bases of the junction left unmatched.

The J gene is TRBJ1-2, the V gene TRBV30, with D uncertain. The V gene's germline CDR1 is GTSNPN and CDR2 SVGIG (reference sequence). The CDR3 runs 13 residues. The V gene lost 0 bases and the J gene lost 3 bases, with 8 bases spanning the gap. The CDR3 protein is CAWSVEAHYGYTF. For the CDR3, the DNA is TGTGCCTGGAGTGTTGAGGCTCACTATGGCTACACCTTC.